This T cell receptor beta chain is from a study of T cell repertoires in cytomegalovirus infection. Germline V lookup: CDR1 MNHEY, CDR2 SVGAGI. Trimming removed 6 bases at V and 11 bases at J, with 16 bases between. This CDR3 region has 12 residues. Each CDR3 protein gets one entry after TCRdb re-called the reads with MiXCR. The top ten hold around 8% of the sample, which has about 600,000 distinct CDR3 sequences, 20% to 30% seen once. The sequence came from a human donor in good health (CMV status not recorded). Some clones in this sample may be carry-over from other donors' samples. The sequenced sample consisted of CD8+ T cells from PBMCs. The rearrangement links TRBV6-5 to TRBJ1-2; D possibly corresponds to TRBD1 (6 bases). The CDR3 nucleotides are TGTGCCAGCAGCATGGACAGTCTCTTTTACACCTTC. This translates into CASSMDSLFYTF.